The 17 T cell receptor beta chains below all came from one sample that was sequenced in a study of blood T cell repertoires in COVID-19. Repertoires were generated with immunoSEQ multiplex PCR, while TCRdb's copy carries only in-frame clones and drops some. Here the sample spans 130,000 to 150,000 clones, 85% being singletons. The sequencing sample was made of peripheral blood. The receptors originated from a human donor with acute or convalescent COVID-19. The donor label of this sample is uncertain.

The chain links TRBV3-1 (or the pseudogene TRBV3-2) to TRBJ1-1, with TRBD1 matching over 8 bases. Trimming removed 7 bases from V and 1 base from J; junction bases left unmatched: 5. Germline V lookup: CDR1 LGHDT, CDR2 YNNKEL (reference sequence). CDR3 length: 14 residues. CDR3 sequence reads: CASTLTGENTEAFF. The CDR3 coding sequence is TGTGCCAGCACCTTGACAGGGGAGAACACTGAAGCTTTCTTT.

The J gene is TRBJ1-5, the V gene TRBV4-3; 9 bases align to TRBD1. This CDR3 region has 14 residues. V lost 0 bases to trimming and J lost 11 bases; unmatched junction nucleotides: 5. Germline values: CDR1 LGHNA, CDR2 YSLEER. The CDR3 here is CASSQDVGDRAQHF. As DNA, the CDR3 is TGCGCCAGCAGCCAAGATGTTGGGGACAGGGCCCAGCATTTT.

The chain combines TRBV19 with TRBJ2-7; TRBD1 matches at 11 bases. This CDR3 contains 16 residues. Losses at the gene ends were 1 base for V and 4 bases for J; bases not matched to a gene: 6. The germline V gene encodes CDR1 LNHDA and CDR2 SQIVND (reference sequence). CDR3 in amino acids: CASSIAGQGAFYEQYF. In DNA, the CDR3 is TGTGCCAGTAGTATAGCCGGACAGGGGGCTTTTTACGAGCAGTACTTC. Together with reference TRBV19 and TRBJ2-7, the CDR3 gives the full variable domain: DGGITQSPKYLFRKEGQNVTLSCEQNLNHDAMYWYRQDPGQGLRLIYYSQIVNDFQKGDIAEGYSVSREKKESFPLTVTSAQKNPTAFYLCASSIAGQGAFYEQYFGPGTRLTVT.

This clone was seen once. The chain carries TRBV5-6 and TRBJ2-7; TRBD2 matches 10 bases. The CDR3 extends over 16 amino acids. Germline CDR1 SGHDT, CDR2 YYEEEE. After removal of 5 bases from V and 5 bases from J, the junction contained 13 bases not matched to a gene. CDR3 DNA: TGTGCCAGCAGTCCCCTGACTAGCGGGTTTAAAGACGAGCAGTACGTC. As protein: CASSPLTSGFKDEQYV.

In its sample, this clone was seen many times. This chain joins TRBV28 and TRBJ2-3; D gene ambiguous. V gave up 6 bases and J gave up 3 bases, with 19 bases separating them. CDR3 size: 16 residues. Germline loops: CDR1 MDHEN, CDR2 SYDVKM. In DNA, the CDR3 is TGTGCCAGCAGCCAAGCTGGATCCGGAGAAACAGATACGCAGTATTTT. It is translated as CASSQAGSGETDTQYF.

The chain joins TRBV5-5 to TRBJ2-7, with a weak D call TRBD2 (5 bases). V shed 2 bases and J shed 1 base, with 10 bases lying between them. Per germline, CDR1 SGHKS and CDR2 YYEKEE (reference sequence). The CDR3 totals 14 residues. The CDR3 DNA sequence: TGTGCCAGCAGCTTAGTGGAGGATTCCTACGAGCAGTACTTC. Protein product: CASSLVEDSYEQYF. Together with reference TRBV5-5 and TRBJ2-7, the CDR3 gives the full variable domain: DAGVTQSPTHLIKTRGQQVTLRCSPISGHKSVSWYQQVLGQGPQFIFQYYEKEERGRGNFPDRFSARQFPNYSSELNVNALLLGDSALYLCASSLVEDSYEQYFGPGTRLTVT.

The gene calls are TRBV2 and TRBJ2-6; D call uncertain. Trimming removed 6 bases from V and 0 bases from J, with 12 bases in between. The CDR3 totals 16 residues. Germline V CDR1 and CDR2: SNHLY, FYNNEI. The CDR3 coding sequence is TGTGCCAGCAGCGATCGCAGAGGCTCTGGGGCCAACGTCCTGACTTTC. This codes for CASSDRRGSGANVLTF.

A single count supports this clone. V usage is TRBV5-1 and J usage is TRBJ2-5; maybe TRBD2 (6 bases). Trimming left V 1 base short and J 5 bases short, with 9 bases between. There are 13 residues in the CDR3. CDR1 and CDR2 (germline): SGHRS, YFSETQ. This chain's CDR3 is CASSLSAGETQYF. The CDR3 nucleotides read TGCGCCAGCAGCTTGTCTGCGGGGGAGACCCAGTACTTC.

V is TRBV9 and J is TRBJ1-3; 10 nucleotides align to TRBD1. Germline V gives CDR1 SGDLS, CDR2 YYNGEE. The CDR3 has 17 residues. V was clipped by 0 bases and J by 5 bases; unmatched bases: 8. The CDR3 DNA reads TGTGCCAGCAGCGTAGTAGACCAGGACAGGGGGAGAAACACCATATATTTT. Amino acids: CASSVVDQDRGRNTIYF.

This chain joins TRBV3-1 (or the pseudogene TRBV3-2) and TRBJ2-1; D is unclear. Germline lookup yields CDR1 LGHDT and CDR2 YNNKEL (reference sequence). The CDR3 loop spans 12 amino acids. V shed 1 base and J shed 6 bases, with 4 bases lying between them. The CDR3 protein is CASSQGGNEQFF. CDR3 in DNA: TGTGCCAGCAGCCAAGGCGGCAATGAGCAGTTCTTC.

DNA for the CDR3: TGTGCCAGCAGTTCCCACAGCTCATCTAACTATGGCTACACCTTC. Translating it yields CASSSHSSSNYGYTF. The chain has TRBV6-6 and TRBJ1-2; no clear D. Trimming removed 4 bases from V and 0 bases from J, with 12 bases in between. CDR1 is MNHNY and CDR2 is SVGAGI in the germline V gene (reference sequence). This CDR3 has 15 residues.

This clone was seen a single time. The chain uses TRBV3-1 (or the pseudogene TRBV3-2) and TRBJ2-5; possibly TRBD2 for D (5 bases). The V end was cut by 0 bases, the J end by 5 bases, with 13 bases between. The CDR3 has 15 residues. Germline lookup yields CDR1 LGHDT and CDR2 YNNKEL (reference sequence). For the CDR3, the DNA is TGTGCCAGCAGCCAAGATCGCACTAGTAGCGAGACCCAGTACTTC. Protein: CASSQDRTSSETQYF.

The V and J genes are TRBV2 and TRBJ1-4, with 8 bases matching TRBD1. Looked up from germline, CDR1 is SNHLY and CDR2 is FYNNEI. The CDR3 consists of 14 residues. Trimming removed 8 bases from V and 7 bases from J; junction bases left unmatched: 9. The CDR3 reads CASRRTGFLEKLFF. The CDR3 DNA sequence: TGTGCCAGCCGAAGGACAGGGTTTCTTGAAAAACTGTTTTTT.

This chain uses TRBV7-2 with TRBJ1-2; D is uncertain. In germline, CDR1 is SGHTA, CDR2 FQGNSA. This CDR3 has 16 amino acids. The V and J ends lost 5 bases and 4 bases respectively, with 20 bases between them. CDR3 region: CASSPYGTREGYGYTF. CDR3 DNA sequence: TGTGCCAGCAGCCCTTATGGTACTAGGGAGGGCTATGGCTACACCTTC.

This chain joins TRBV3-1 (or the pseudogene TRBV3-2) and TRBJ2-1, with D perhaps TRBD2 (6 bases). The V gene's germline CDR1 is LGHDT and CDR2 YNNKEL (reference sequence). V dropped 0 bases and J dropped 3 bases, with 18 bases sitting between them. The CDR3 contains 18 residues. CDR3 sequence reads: CASSQDYGNGRLYNEQFF. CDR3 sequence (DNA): TGTGCCAGCAGCCAAGATTATGGGAACGGGAGACTCTACAATGAGCAGTTCTTC.

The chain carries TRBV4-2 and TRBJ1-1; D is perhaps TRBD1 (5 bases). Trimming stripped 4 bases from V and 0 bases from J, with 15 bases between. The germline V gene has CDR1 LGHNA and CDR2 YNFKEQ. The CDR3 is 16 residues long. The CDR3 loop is CASSPPKGSMNTEAFF. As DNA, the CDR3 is TGTGCCAGCAGCCCTCCGAAGGGGTCGATGAACACTGAAGCTTTCTTT.

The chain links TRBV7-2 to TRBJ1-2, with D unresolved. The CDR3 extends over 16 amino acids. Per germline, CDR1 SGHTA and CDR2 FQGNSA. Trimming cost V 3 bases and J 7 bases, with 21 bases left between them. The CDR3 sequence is CASSLIYPGPRGGYTF. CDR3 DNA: TGTGCCAGCAGCTTGATCTATCCCGGGCCCCGGGGTGGCTACACCTTC.